Listed below are T cell receptor beta chains from one sample, sequenced in a study of blood T cell repertoires in COVID-19. Only in-frame clones appear in the TCRdb table, and some are missing; sequencing was by immunoSEQ multiplex PCR. The sample has some 80,000 clones; more than 75% are singletons. Material: peripheral blood. These receptors all come from a man aged 55 to 70 with COVID-19, enrolled during active disease. Both conserved end residues are part of each CDR3. Fields, in order: J gene, V gene, D gene, clone size, CDR3 DNA, CDR3 protein. The D gene is left open where the match is weak. Size tells how often a clone was seen (once, few, many) or the class of an expanded clone, and some rows leave it out.

TRBJ1-4,TRBV28,-,-,TGTGCCAGCAGGCCACAGGGAGCAACTAATGAAAAACTGTTTTTT,CASRPQGATNEKLFF
TRBJ2-2,TRBV7-9,TRBD2,-,TGTGCCAGCACCGTTCTGGGGGGGTATGGCACCGGGGAGCTGTTTTTT,CASTVLGGYGTGELFF
TRBJ1-2,TRBV6-1,TRBD1,-,TGTGCCAGCAGTGAAGCGGGACAGGCTTTAAACTATGGCTACACCTTC,CASSEAGQALNYGYTF
TRBJ1-6,TRBV5-4,TRBD1,-,TGTGCCAGCAGCTCCCGGACAGGGGAAGGGGAGTCCCTCCACTTT,CASSSRTGEGESLHF
TRBJ1-6,TRBV7-3,-,-,TGTGCCAGTAAACCAAGGGAGGGGAATTCACCCCTCCACTTT,CASKPREGNSPLHF
TRBJ1-2,TRBV5-4,TRBD1,-,TGTGCCAGCAGTCCCGGGACAGGGGGCATTGGGGGAGATGGCTACACCTTC,CASSPGTGGIGGDGYTF
TRBJ1-1,TRBV11-2,-,-,TGTGCCAGCAGCTTAGGGCCCGCGGGACTAGACACTGAAGCTTTCTTT,CASSLGPAGLDTEAFF
TRBJ2-1,TRBV5-4,-,-,TGTGCCAGCAGCTTGGGGCTAGCGAGATCTCAGGCGGGAGAGCAGTTCTTC,CASSLGLARSQAGEQFF
TRBJ2-3,TRBV11-1,TRBD1,-,TGTGCCAGCAGCTTGGCCCTGGACAGGGATGGAAATACGCAGTATTTT,CASSLALDRDGNTQYF
TRBJ1-2,TRBV28,-,-,TGTGCCAGCATTTCTGTCGGTGGGGCATATGGCTACACCTTC,CASISVGGAYGYTF
TRBJ1-1,TRBV6-5,-,-,TGTGCCAGCATCGGAAGGGGCTACACTGAAGCTTTCTTT,CASIGRGYTEAFF
TRBJ2-7,TRBV3-1/TRBV3-2,TRBD2,-,TGTGCCAGCAGCCAGAGACTAGCGGCCTTAGTTCCCTACGAGCAGTACTTC,CASSQRLAALVPYEQYF
TRBJ1-4,TRBV11-2,TRBD1,-,TGTGCCAGCAGCTTAGGAGGGACAGGGATGTATAAACTGTTTTTT,CASSLGGTGMYKLFF
TRBJ2-7,TRBV7-2,TRBD2,-,TGTGCCAGCAGCCCCCATGTGAGCGGGAGGGGTTCCTACGAGCAGTACTTC,CASSPHVSGRGSYEQYF
TRBJ2-7,TRBV7-7,TRBD1,-,TGTGCCAGCAGCCAGGGACAGGGGCTTGGGTACGAGCAGTACTTC,CASSQGQGLGYEQYF
TRBJ2-1,TRBV3-1/TRBV3-2,TRBD2,-,TGTGCCGATAACCGAAACGGGACTAGCGGGGGCCATAGCTCCTACAATGAGCAGTTCTTC,CADNRNGTSGGHSSYNEQFF
TRBJ2-5,TRBV7-3,-,once,TGTGCCAGTGGGGGGACGGGAGAGACCCAGTACTTC,CASGGTGETQYF
TRBJ1-3,TRBV18,-,-,TGTGCCAGCTCACCTACTTACGGGACAACAGACTCTGGAAACACCATATATTTT,CASSPTYGTTDSGNTIYF
TRBJ2-1,TRBV7-7,TRBD2,-,TGTGCCAGCAGCAAAGGACTAGTTGGTTCCTACAATGAGCAGTTCTTC,CASSKGLVGSYNEQFF
TRBJ2-5,TRBV5-4,TRBD2,-,TGTGCCAGCAGCTTATTTCGGGGGGGCCTAGCGGAAGAGACCCAGTACTTC,CASSLFRGGLAEETQYF
TRBJ2-5,TRBV12-3/TRBV12-4,-,-,TGTGCCAGCAGTCCGAGGGAGACCCAGTACTTC,CASSPRETQYF
TRBJ2-2,TRBV5-4,-,-,TGTGCCAGCAGCTTGGGCGCAGGCCCAATGGCCGGGGAGCTGTTTTTT,CASSLGAGPMAGELFF
TRBJ1-1,TRBV18,TRBD1,-,TGTGCCAGCTCATTCGCCCGGGACAGGGTGTCGAACACTGAAGCTTTCTTT,CASSFARDRVSNTEAFF
TRBJ2-7,TRBV27,TRBD2,-,TGTGCCAGCAGTAAACAGAAGGGGACTAGCGAAACCTACGAGCAGTACTTC,CASSKQKGTSETYEQYF
TRBJ2-3,TRBV5-1,-,-,TGCGCCAGCAGCTTGGGGTCACAGATCATCACAGATACGCAGTATTTT,CASSLGSQIITDTQYF
TRBJ1-1,TRBV27,-,-,TGTGCCAGCAGTTCCCAGGGTATCACTGAAGCTTTCTTT,CASSSQGITEAFF
TRBJ1-2,TRBV18,-,-,TGTGCCAGCTCATCGGGGGTTAGCTATGGCTACACCTTC,CASSSGVSYGYTF
TRBJ1-4,TRBV5-1,-,-,TGCGCCAGCAGCTTGGGGCCGCCCGGGGGGAGTGATGAAAAACTGTTTTTT,CASSLGPPGGSDEKLFF
TRBJ1-5,TRBV19,-,-,TGTGCCAGTAAAGGCAGGGCCCCACAAAGCAATCAGCCCCAGCATTTT,CASKGRAPQSNQPQHF
TRBJ2-1,TRBV9,TRBD2,-,TGTGCCAGCAGCCCCCGGGACGCCCGATGGCCTAGCGGGACGGATGAGCAGTTCTTC,CASSPRDARWPSGTDEQFF
TRBJ2-7,TRBV3-1/TRBV3-2,TRBD2,-,TGTGCCAGCAGTCGAGAAGCGGGAGTAGCGAACGAGCAGTACTTC,CASSREAGVANEQYF
TRBJ2-5,TRBV5-4,TRBD2,-,TGTGCCAGCGCGCGGGGGGAAAATAGGGAGACCCAGTACTTC,CASARGENRETQYF
TRBJ2-5,TRBV9,-,-,TGTGCCAGCAGCGTATATGACCAAGAGACCCAGTACTTC,CASSVYDQETQYF
TRBJ2-2,TRBV9,TRBD2,-,TGTGCCAGCAATATCCTTCCGAGCGGGGGGGACACCGGGGAGCTGTTTTTT,CASNILPSGGDTGELFF
TRBJ2-7,TRBV2,TRBD2,-,TGTGCCAGCCGGGGACTAGCGGAGTCCTACGAGCAGTACTTC,CASRGLAESYEQYF
TRBJ1-1,TRBV5-1,TRBD1,-,TGCGCCAGCAGCTTGGAAGGGGGCAGGAACACTGAAGCTTTCTTT,CASSLEGGRNTEAFF
TRBJ2-7,TRBV28,TRBD2,-,TGTGCCAGCATCCCTAGCGGGGGGCACAGTTACGAGCAGTACTTC,CASIPSGGHSYEQYF
TRBJ2-3,TRBV10-2,TRBD2,-,TGCGCCACCGGACGGGGACTAGCGGGAGAAGATACGCAGTATTTT,CATGRGLAGEDTQYF
TRBJ1-1,TRBV30,TRBD1,-,TGTGCCTGGGGTAACAGGGGAGACACTGAAGCTTTCTTT,CAWGNRGDTEAFF